Presented here are 23 T cell receptor beta chains from one specimen sequenced in a study of OX40 agonist ivuxolimab in advanced cancers. Some clones are missing from TCRdb's copy, which holds only in-frame ones; the method was immunoSEQ multiplex PCR. The table has some 97,000 clones, around nine tenths seen once; the top ten hold about 0.15%. The material was CD4+ or CD8+ T cells sorted from blood, obtained in a trial of the OX40 agonist ivuxolimab. The receptors shown here come from an adult with an advanced solid tumor such as melanoma, head and neck, liver or kidney cancer.

This chain links TRBV6-5 with TRBJ1-3, with no clear D. The CDR3 consists of 14 residues. V was trimmed by 9 bases and J by 0 bases, leaving 12 bases between them. The germline CDR1 and CDR2 sequences are MNHEY and SVGAGI. The CDR3 region is CASCPTFSGNTIYF. In DNA, the CDR3 is TGTGCCAGTTGTCCAACTTTCTCTGGAAACACCATATATTTT.

The V gene is TRBV28, the J gene TRBJ2-7; possibly TRBD1 for D (6 bases). Germline V gene lookup returns CDR1 MDHEN and CDR2 SYDVKM. The CDR3 is 13 amino acids. The V end was cut by 3 bases, the J end by 3 bases, with 9 bases between. For the CDR3, the DNA is TGTGCCAGCAGTTTGGGACATCTCTACGAGCAGTACTTC. Its translation: CASSLGHLYEQYF.

The chain carries TRBV30 and TRBJ1-2, with 10 bases identical to TRBD1. Per germline, CDR1 GTSNPN and CDR2 SVGIG (reference sequence). The trim removed 0 bases at V and 3 bases at J, leaving 4 bases unmatched. The CDR3 covers 15 residues. CDR3 coding DNA: TGTGCCTGGAGTGTATGGGACAGGGGACACTATGGCTACACCTTC. It specifies CAWSVWDRGHYGYTF. Full variable domain (missing parts from reference TRBV30 and TRBJ1-2): SQTIHQWPATLVQPVGSPLSLECTVEGTSNPNLYWYRQAAGRGLQLLFYSVGIGQISSEVPQNLSASRPQDRQFILSSKKLLLSDSGFYLCAWSVWDRGHYGYTFGSGTRLTVV.

The genes are TRBV5-4 and TRBJ1-5, with D maybe TRBD1 (5 bases). Trimming took 0 bases from V and 6 from J, leaving 13 bases between them. CDR1 SGHNT and CDR2 YYREEE come from the germline V gene (reference sequence). The CDR3 is 15 amino acids. The CDR3 region is CASSLGPGPLQPQHF. CDR3 bases: TGTGCCAGCAGCTTGGGCCCAGGGCCCCTTCAGCCCCAGCATTTT.

The chain has TRBV28 and TRBJ2-5, with D perhaps TRBD1 (5 bases). This CDR3 has 12 residues. Trimming took 8 bases from V and 2 from J, leaving 9 bases between them. The germline CDR1 and CDR2 sequences are MDHEN and SYDVKM. The CDR3 is CASGAGQETQYF. In nucleotides, the CDR3 is TGTGCCAGCGGGGCCGGACAAGAGACCCAGTACTTC.

This chain joins TRBV25-1 and TRBJ1-3; D is undetermined. CDR3 length equals 14 residues. The germline V gene has CDR1 MGHDK and CDR2 SYGVNS. V dropped 6 bases and J dropped 3 bases, with 12 bases sitting between them. CDR3: CASRGIGGGNTIYF. Here the CDR3 DNA reads TGTGCCAGCAGGGGCATAGGAGGTGGAAACACCATATATTTT.

The gene calls are TRBV7-7 and TRBJ2-1; TRBD2 matches at 7 bases. V was pared by 4 bases and J by 6 bases, with 3 bases of the junction left unmatched. Per the germline V gene, CDR1 is SSHAT and CDR2 is FNYEAQ (reference sequence). This CDR3 contains 13 residues. CDR3 coding DNA: TGTGCCAGCAGCTCCGGGACTACCAATGAGCAGTTCTTC. This codes for CASSSGTTNEQFF.

In its sample, this clone was seen once. The chain employs TRBV5-1 and TRBJ1-2, with 7 bases aligning to TRBD1. Germline loops: CDR1 SGHRS, CDR2 YFSETQ. This CDR3 contains 12 residues. The V segment lost 4 bases and the J segment 8 bases; nucleotides outside the gene matches: 5. CDR3 protein: CASSEQGQGYTF. CDR3 bases: TGCGCCAGCAGCGAACAGGGGCAAGGCTACACCTTC.

This clone was seen once. In the same sample, other DNA sequences code for this CDR3. V usage is TRBV5-1 and J usage is TRBJ1-5; tentative D call: TRBD1 (5 bases). Looked up from germline, CDR1 is SGHRS and CDR2 is YFSETQ. Trimming took off 0 bases at V and 7 bases at J, with 8 bases between the two ends. CDR3 length equals 13 residues. The CDR3 protein is CASSLAGDQPQHF. CDR3 DNA: TGCGCCAGCAGCTTGGCTGGGGACCAGCCCCAGCATTTT.

The chain uses TRBV5-1 and TRBJ2-5; TRBD2 matches 12 bases. The J call may be mistaken, given a closer DNA end match to TRBJ2-7. CDR1 and CDR2 (germline): SGHRS, YFSETQ. The CDR3 consists of 16 residues. CDR3 amino acids: CASSLGTSGNSNEQYF. The CDR3 DNA reads as TGCGCCAGCAGCTTGGGGACTAGCGGGAATAGCAACGAGCAGTACTTC.

V gene TRBV5-1 combines with J gene TRBJ1-5, with TRBD1 matching 7 bases. Per germline, CDR1 SGHRS and CDR2 YFSETQ. CDR3 length equals 14 residues. The junction had 6 bases not matched to a gene; V was cut back by 4 bases and J by 5 bases. For the CDR3, the DNA is TGCGCCAGCAGCCAGGGGGGGGCGGATCAGCCCCAGCATTTT. Its translation: CASSQGGADQPQHF.

The chain is built from TRBV9 and TRBJ2-7; D perhaps matches TRBD1 (5 bases). Trimming stripped 0 bases from V and 2 bases from J, with 9 bases between. This CDR3 is 14 amino acids long. Germline CDR1 is SGDLS and CDR2 is YYNGEE. The CDR3 protein is CASSVDQGPYEQYF. The CDR3 nucleotides read TGTGCCAGCAGCGTAGACCAGGGCCCCTACGAGCAGTACTTC.

This chain links TRBV30 with TRBJ1-1, with D unresolved. This CDR3 spans 12 amino acids. Trimming cost V 0 bases and J 7 bases, with 9 bases left between them. Germline assignment: CDR1 GTSNPN and CDR2 SVGIG (reference sequence). CDR3 nucleotide sequence: TGTGCCTGGAGTGTTTTCCCCGATGAAGCTTTCTTT. Protein: CAWSVFPDEAFF.

The chain is built from TRBV4-2 and TRBJ1-6, with TRBD1 matching over 9 bases. The CDR3 spans 15 residues. The J segment lost 8 bases and the V segment lost 2 bases, leaving 4 bases of the junction unmatched. Germline CDR1 is LGHNA and CDR2 is YNFKEQ. The CDR3 DNA sequence: TGTGCCAGCAGCCAATTCCGGGACAGGGATTCACCCCTCCACTTT. Residues: CASSQFRDRDSPLHF.

The V call is TRBV19, the J call TRBJ1-6; no definite D call. In germline, CDR1 is LNHDA, CDR2 SQIVND (reference sequence). This CDR3 is built from 13 residues. Trimming took off 5 bases at V and 8 bases at J, with 10 bases between the two ends. The CDR3: CASSGRQDSPLHF. The CDR3 DNA reads TGTGCCAGTAGTGGTCGGCAGGATTCACCCCTCCACTTT.

This clone occurred a few times. The V gene is TRBV6-5, the J gene TRBJ2-1, with D perhaps assigned TRBD1 or TRBD2 (5 bases each). The V gene's germline CDR1 is MNHEY and CDR2 SVGAGI. The CDR3 has 15 residues. The V and J ends lost 4 bases and 10 bases respectively, with 20 bases between them. The CDR3 nucleotides read TGTGCCAGCAGTTTAGAGGGGCGAAGGACAAAGGAGCAGTTCTTC. It is translated as CASSLEGRRTKEQFF.

In DNA, the CDR3 is TGCGCCAGCAGCCTAAACGTACAGGGGAGCAGCACTGAAGCTTTCTTT. This gives the protein CASSLNVQGSSTEAFF. This chain uses TRBV5-1 with TRBJ1-1, with TRBD1 matching 7 bases. Germline CDR1 SGHRS, CDR2 YFSETQ. Unmatched junction bases numbered 13, after V lost 4 bases and J lost 4 bases. This CDR3 comprises 16 residues.

The chain carries TRBV7-2 and TRBJ2-7; D gene ambiguous. The CDR3 length is 15 residues. The V end was cut by 1 base, the J end by 3 bases, with 13 bases between. Germline values: CDR1 SGHTA, CDR2 FQGNSA. The CDR3 region is CASSLGSIEDYEQYF. CDR3 nucleotides: TGTGCCAGCAGCTTAGGTTCGATAGAGGACTACGAGCAGTACTTC.

The chain couples TRBV7-9 to TRBJ1-4; D is undetermined. Per the germline V gene, CDR1 is SEHNR and CDR2 is FQNEAQ (reference sequence). The CDR3 spans 19 residues. V was shortened by 2 bases and J by 0 bases, with 19 bases between the two germline ends. The CDR3 coding sequence is TGTGCCAGCAGCTTAAGGGATAAAAGGGCTTCGGCAACTAATGAAAAACTGTTTTTT. Amino acid sequence: CASSLRDKRASATNEKLFF.

V usage is TRBV7-9 and J usage is TRBJ1-4; no clear D gene. Germline V gives CDR1 SEHNR, CDR2 FQNEAQ (reference sequence). The V gene lost 2 bases and the J gene lost 4 bases, with 14 bases spanning the gap. The CDR3 consists of 16 residues. Here the CDR3 reads CASSLWARDINEKLFF. DNA of the CDR3: TGTGCCAGCAGCTTATGGGCCAGAGACATTAATGAAAAACTGTTTTTT.

The chain employs TRBV5-1 and TRBJ2-1; 7 bases agree with TRBD1. V shed 5 bases, J shed 1 base, and the junction held 6 bases outside the gene matches. This CDR3 contains 15 residues. CDR1 is SGHRS and CDR2 is YFSETQ in the germline V gene. DNA of the CDR3: TGCGCCAGCAGAGGACAGGCGCGATCCTACAATGAGCAGTTCTTC. Its translation is CASRGQARSYNEQFF.

This clone has only one observation. This sequence joins TRBV18 and TRBJ1-4, with D possibly matching TRBD1 (6 bases). V lost 2 bases and J lost 7, with 14 bases in between. Germline V lookup: CDR1 KGHSH, CDR2 LQKENI. The CDR3 consists of 15 residues. The CDR3, as DNA: TGTGCCAGCTCACCAAAGGGGGGCATGGTTGAAAAACTGTTTTTT. It translates to CASSPKGGMVEKLFF.

The chain has TRBV4-1 and TRBJ2-3; D possibly corresponds to TRBD2 (7 bases). V was shortened by 10 bases and J by 5 bases, with 25 bases between the two germline ends. Germline V gene sequence: CDR1 MGHRA, CDR2 YSYEKL. The CDR3 totals 16 residues. CDR3 DNA: TGCGCCACCTCTTTATCGGCTAGCGGAGGGGGAGATACGCAGTATTTT. The encoded protein is CATSLSASGGGDTQYF.